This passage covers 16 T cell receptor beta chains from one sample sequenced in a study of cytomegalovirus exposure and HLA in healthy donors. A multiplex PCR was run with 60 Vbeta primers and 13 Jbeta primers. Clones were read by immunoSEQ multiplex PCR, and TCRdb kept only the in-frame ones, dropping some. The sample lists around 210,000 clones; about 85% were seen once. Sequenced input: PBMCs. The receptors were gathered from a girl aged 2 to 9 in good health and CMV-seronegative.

CDR3 nucleotide sequence: TGTGCCAGCAGTTCTAGTGCAGATACGCAGTATTTT. Encoded protein: CASSSSADTQYF. The chain carries TRBV27 and TRBJ2-3; the D is unclear. The germline CDR1 and CDR2 sequences are MNHEY and SMNVEV (reference sequence). V was clipped by 4 bases and J by 4 bases, with 6 bases between them. The CDR3 is 12 residues long.

DNA of the CDR3: TGTGCCAGTGAGAATCAGCCCCAGCATTTT. Translated, it gives CASENQPQHF. This sequence joins TRBV21-1 and TRBJ1-5. TRBV21-1 is a documented pseudogene. The CDR3 is 10 amino acids.

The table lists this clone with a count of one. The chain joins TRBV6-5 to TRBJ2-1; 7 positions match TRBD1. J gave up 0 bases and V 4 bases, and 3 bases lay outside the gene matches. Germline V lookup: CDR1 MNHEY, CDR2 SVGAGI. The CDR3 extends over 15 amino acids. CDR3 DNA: TGTGCCAGCAGTTGGGACAGAAGCTCCTACAATGAGCAGTTCTTC. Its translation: CASSWDRSSYNEQFF.

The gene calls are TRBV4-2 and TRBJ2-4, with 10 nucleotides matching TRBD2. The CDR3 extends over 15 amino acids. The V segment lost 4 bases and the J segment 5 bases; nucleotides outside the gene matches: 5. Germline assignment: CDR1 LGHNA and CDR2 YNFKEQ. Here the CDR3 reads CASSPRGLAENIQYF. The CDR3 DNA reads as TGTGCCAGCAGCCCCCGCGGACTAGCGGAAAACATTCAGTACTTC.

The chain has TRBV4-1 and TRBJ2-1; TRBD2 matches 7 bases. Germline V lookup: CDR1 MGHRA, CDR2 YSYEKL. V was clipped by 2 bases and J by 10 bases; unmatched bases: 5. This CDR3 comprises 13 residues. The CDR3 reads CASSQTSTSEQFF. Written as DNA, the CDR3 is TGCGCCAGCAGCCAAACATCGACTAGCGAGCAGTTCTTC.

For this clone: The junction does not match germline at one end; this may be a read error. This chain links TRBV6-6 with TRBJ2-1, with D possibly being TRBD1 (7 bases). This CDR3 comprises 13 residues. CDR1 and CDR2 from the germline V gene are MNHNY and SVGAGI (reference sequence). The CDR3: CACRGRRYNEQFF. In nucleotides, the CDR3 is TGTGCCTGCAGGGGGAGGAGGTACAATGAGCAGTTCTTC.

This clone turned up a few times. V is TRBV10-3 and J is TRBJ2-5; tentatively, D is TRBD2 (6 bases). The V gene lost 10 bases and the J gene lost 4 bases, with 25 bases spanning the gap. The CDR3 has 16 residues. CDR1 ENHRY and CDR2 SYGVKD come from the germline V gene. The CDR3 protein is CATGATGLRMGETQYF. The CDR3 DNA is TGTGCCACGGGAGCGACGGGGCTAAGGATGGGAGAGACCCAGTACTTC.

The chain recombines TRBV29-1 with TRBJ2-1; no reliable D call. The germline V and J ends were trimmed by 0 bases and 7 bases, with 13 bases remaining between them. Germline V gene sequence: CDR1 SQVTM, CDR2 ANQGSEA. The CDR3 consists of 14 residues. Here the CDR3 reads CSVEDRALVNEQFF. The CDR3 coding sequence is TGCAGCGTTGAAGATCGAGCCCTGGTGAATGAGCAGTTCTTC.

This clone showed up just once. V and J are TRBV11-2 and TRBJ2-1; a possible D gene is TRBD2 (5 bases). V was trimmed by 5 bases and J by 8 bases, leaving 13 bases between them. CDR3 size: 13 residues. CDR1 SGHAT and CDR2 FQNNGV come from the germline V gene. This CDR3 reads CASSRTRSDEQFF. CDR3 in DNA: TGTGCCAGCAGCCGTACTAGGTCCGATGAGCAGTTCTTC. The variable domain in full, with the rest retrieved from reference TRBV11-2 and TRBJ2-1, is EAGVAQSPRYKIIEKRQSVAFWCNPISGHATLYWYQQILGQGPKLLIQFQNNGVVDDSQLPKDRFSAERLKGVDSTLKIQPAKLEDSAVYLCASSRTRSDEQFFGPGTRLTVL.

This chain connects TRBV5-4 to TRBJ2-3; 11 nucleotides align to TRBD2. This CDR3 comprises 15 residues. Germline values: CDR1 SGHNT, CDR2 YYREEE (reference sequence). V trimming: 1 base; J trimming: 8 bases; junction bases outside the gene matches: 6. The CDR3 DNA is TGTGCCAGCAGCTTGATGGGACTAGCGGAGGGTACGCAGTATTTT. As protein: CASSLMGLAEGTQYF.

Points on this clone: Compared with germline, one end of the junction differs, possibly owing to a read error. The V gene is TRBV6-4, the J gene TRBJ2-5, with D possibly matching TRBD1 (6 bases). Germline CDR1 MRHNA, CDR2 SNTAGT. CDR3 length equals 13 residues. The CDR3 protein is CARQGRGQEAQYF. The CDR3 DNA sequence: TGTGCCAGACAGGGAAGGGGTCAAGAGGCCCAGTACTTC.

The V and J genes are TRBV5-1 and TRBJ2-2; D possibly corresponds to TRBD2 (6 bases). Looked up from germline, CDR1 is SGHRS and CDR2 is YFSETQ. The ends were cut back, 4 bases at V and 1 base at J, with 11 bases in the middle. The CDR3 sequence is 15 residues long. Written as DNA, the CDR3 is TGCGCCAGCAGCATGGGACTGGAGAACACCGGGGAGCTGTTTTTT. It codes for CASSMGLENTGELFF.

CDR3 sequence reads: CASSREANTGELFF. CDR3 coding DNA: TGTGCCAGCTCGCGGGAGGCGAACACCGGGGAGCTGTTTTTT. This rearrangement joins TRBV6-4 to TRBJ2-2, with 8 bases matching TRBD2. Germline loops: CDR1 MRHNA, CDR2 SNTAGT. The CDR3 length is 14 residues. V was pared by 8 bases and J by 0 bases, with 2 bases of the junction left unmatched.

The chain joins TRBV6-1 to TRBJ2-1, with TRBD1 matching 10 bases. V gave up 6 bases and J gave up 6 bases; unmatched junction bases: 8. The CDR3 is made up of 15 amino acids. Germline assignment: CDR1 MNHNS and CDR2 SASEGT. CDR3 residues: CASRAGTGAINEQFF. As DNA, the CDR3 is TGTGCCAGCAGAGCCGGGACAGGGGCGATCAATGAGCAGTTCTTC.

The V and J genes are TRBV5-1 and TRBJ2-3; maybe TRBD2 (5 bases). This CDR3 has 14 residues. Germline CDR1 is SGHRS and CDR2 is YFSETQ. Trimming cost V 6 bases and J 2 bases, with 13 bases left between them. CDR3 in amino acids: CASIREPNTDTQYF. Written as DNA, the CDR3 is TGCGCCAGCATCCGGGAACCGAACACAGATACGCAGTATTTT.

The CDR3 spells CASSAAGTYGYTF. The CDR3 nucleotides are TGCGCCAGCAGTGCCGCGGGGACCTATGGCTACACCTTC. The chain uses TRBV10-1 and TRBJ1-2, with D perhaps TRBD1 (5 bases). The CDR3 contains 13 residues. The germline V and J ends were trimmed by 4 bases and 4 bases, with 10 bases remaining between them. The germline CDR1 and CDR2 sequences are WNHNN and SYGVQD (reference sequence).